This passage covers 17 T cell receptor beta chains from one sample sequenced in a study of monozygotic twins with inflammatory bowel disease. TCRdb reprocessed the 5' RACE reads, keeping one entry per CDR3 protein, no DNA. Across 300,000 to 400,000 distinct CDR3 sequences, the top ten clones capture around 2% of the sample. What was sequenced was blood. Receptors originate from a human donor with ulcerative colitis or Crohn's disease, or a healthy co-twin of an affected twin (not recorded which).

The J gene is TRBJ1-2, the V gene TRBV4-1. The CDR3 length is 15 residues. Germline V gene lookup returns CDR1 MGHRA and CDR2 YSYEKL. CDR3 protein: CASSQVRQRVNGYTF.

The rearrangement joins TRBV29-1 to TRBJ1-1. The germline CDR1 and CDR2 sequences are SQVTM and ANQGSEA. CDR3 length: 14 residues. The CDR3 spells CSVDLGRPNTEAFF.

The CDR3 region is CASSGAGTGDSYNEQFF. The chain uses TRBV2 and TRBJ2-1; TCRdb designates TRBD1, a call that cannot be tested without DNA. Germline V gives CDR1 SNHLY, CDR2 FYNNEI. This CDR3 region has 17 residues.

The J gene is TRBJ2-5, the V gene TRBV28; TCRdb's assignment of TRBD1 cannot be checked, as there is no DNA. This CDR3 has 21 amino acids. Germline CDR1 reads MDHEN; CDR2 reads SYDVKM. CDR3 loop: CASSFSAPAGALKGSGETQYF.

The gene calls are TRBV29-1 and TRBJ1-3. Looked up from germline, CDR1 is SQVTM and CDR2 is ANQGSEA. This CDR3 is built from 15 residues. The CDR3 spells CSVGSDSSSGNTIYF.

The chain uses TRBV5-1 and TRBJ2-1; absent DNA, TCRdb's TRBD2 call cannot be checked. CDR1 and CDR2 from the germline V gene are SGHRS and YFSETQ. The CDR3 is 15 amino acids. Here the CDR3 reads CASSFLSGTDNEQFF.

The genes are TRBV6-1 and TRBJ2-1; with no DNA, the TCRdb D assignment of TRBD2 cannot be verified. CDR3 length equals 15 residues. The V gene's germline CDR1 is MNHNS and CDR2 SASEGT. The CDR3 is CASSETSDPYNEQFF.

The CDR3 loop reads CASGGHRSTDTQYF. The chain joins TRBV2 to TRBJ2-3; the TCRdb D gene call, TRBD2, has no DNA to confirm it. The CDR3 runs to 14 residues. Germline CDR1 SNHLY, CDR2 FYNNEI.

This chain uses TRBV7-9 with TRBJ1-5. This CDR3 region has 16 residues. The germline V gene has CDR1 SEHNR and CDR2 FQNEAQ (reference sequence). The CDR3 loop is CASSLVAPTGNQPQHF. Full variable domain (outside the CDR3, taken from reference TRBV7-9 and TRBJ1-5): DTGVSQNPRHKITKRGQNVTFRCDPISEHNRLYWYRQTLGQGPEFLTYFQNEAQLEKSRLLSDRFSAERPKGSFSTLEIQRTEQGDSAMYLCASSLVAPTGNQPQHFGDGTRLSIL.

The chain uses TRBV28 and TRBJ1-2; TCRdb's D gene call, TRBD1, goes unchecked for lack of DNA. Germline values: CDR1 MDHEN, CDR2 SYDVKM. The CDR3 runs 15 residues. CDR3 loop: CASSLPGTGDYGYTF.

The CDR3 here is CSARGSELWQF. The chain uses TRBV20-1 and TRBJ1-5. This CDR3 has 11 residues. Looked up from germline, CDR1 is DFQATT and CDR2 is SNEGSKA (reference sequence).

The chain is built from TRBV11-2 and TRBJ2-7; as DNA is missing, the TRBD1 call by TCRdb cannot be tested. This CDR3 region has 20 residues. Germline V gene data show CDR1 as SGHAT and CDR2 as FQNNGV. The CDR3 reads CASSVKGGASIFLSSYEQYF.

The chain is built from TRBV3-1 and TRBJ2-6. This CDR3 is 15 amino acids long. CDR1 and CDR2 (germline): LGHDT, YNNKEL (reference sequence). The CDR3: CASSAGWFGANVLTF.

The chain couples TRBV10-3 to TRBJ1-1; TCRdb outputs TRBD1, but without DNA this stays unchecked. The length of the CDR3 is 14 residues. CDR1 is ENHRY, CDR2 SYGVKD, per germline. The CDR3 sequence is CAISSGSMNTEAFF.

V and J are TRBV28 and TRBJ2-3. CDR1 and CDR2 from the germline V gene are MDHEN and SYDVKM. The CDR3 consists of 15 residues. Here the CDR3 reads CASSFFGQPTDTQYF.

The CDR3 is CASSPGFLDTQYF. The gene calls are TRBV6-4 and TRBJ2-3; TCRdb calls TRBD1, which cannot be checked without DNA. This CDR3 is 13 amino acids long. Germline V gene sequence: CDR1 MRHNA, CDR2 SNTAGT.

The J gene is TRBJ2-7, the V gene TRBV15; TCRdb outputs TRBD1, but without DNA this stays unchecked. CDR1 LNHNV and CDR2 YYDKDF come from the germline V gene (reference sequence). The CDR3 is 15 amino acids. CDR3 sequence reads: CATSSYGTDVYEQYF.